One sample yielded the 10 T cell receptor beta chains listed below, sequenced in a study of T cells expressing NK-cell markers. TCRdb reprocessed the 5' RACE reads, with one entry per CDR3 protein and no DNA. Here the sample table reports about 430,000 distinct CDR3 sequences. The sequenced sample was blood T cells: a sorted CD56 or NKG2C T cell subset, CD4+ or CD8+ T cells, or bulk PBMC T cells (not recorded which). The source is a woman between 45 and 65 years old in good health.

The rearrangement uses TRBV10-3 and TRBJ2-1; TCRdb designates TRBD1, a call that cannot be tested without DNA. Germline CDR1 ENHRY, CDR2 SYGVKD. The CDR3 has 17 residues. The CDR3 reads CAISLLTVPGQGDEQFF.

The V and J genes are TRBV20-1 and TRBJ2-3; TCRdb reports TRBD2, a call that lacks DNA to check it against. The CDR3 covers 18 residues. Germline-derived CDR1 and CDR2 are DFQATT and SNEGSKA (reference sequence). The CDR3 sequence is CSASTGLAGVWSTDTQYF.

The chain joins TRBV3-1 to TRBJ2-1; TCRdb returns TRBD2, unconfirmable since there is no DNA. This CDR3 has 13 amino acids. The germline gives CDR1 LGHDT, CDR2 YNNKEL (reference sequence). CDR3: CASSQRGPNEQFF.

The chain carries TRBV7-9 and TRBJ2-6; TCRdb returns TRBD2, unconfirmable since there is no DNA. Looked up from germline, CDR1 is SEHNR and CDR2 is FQNEAQ (reference sequence). The CDR3 is 16 amino acids. CDR3 region: CASSPIGEAGANVLTF.

The chain couples TRBV10-3 to TRBJ2-4; TCRdb's D call of TRBD2 is untestable without DNA. The CDR3 length is 15 residues. Looked up from germline, CDR1 is ENHRY and CDR2 is SYGVKD. The CDR3 loop reads CAISELAPTLNIQYF.

CDR3 region: CASSVVGVNSPLHF. The chain uses TRBV9 and TRBJ1-6; TCRdb selects TRBD1, and the lack of DNA leaves this call unchecked. The germline CDR1 and CDR2 sequences are SGDLS and YYNGEE. There are 14 residues in the CDR3.

The chain employs TRBV19 and TRBJ1-2; the D call from TCRdb, TRBD1, cannot be confirmed without DNA. The CDR3 is 13 amino acids. Germline CDR1 reads LNHDA; CDR2 reads SQIVND (reference sequence). The CDR3 here is CASSIGTDYGYTF.

The chain links TRBV13 to TRBJ2-7; without DNA, the TCRdb call of TRBD1 cannot be checked. The CDR3 contains 16 residues. Germline V gene data show CDR1 as PRHDT and CDR2 as FYEKMQ (reference sequence). The CDR3 sequence is CASSERPGQGPYEQYF.

The chain couples TRBV5-5 to TRBJ2-1; TCRdb's assignment of TRBD1 cannot be checked, as there is no DNA. The CDR3 runs to 15 residues. Germline V gives CDR1 SGHKS, CDR2 YYEKEE (reference sequence). CDR3 sequence reads: CASSLSVSAGTGEFF.

The rearrangement joins TRBV6-1 to TRBJ1-3; TCRdb's D gene call, TRBD1, goes unchecked for lack of DNA. The CDR3 runs to 15 residues. Germline V lookup: CDR1 MNHNS, CDR2 SASEGT. The CDR3 loop reads CASSEGTGGGNTIYF.